This record covers a single T cell receptor beta chain. Its recognized antigen is unknown. No base quality values were provided; no much bigger clone lies one nucleotide off. Collaborating institutions collected whole blood in K2EDTA tubes following their own protocols. For TCRbeta analysis, collaborators shipped samples as frozen whole blood, isolated PBMCs, or DNA extracted from either of those sample types. V loses 3 bases of germline sequence and J loses 8 bases, and the interval between the two ends is 13 bases. From its cysteine to its phenylalanine, the CDR3 spans 13 amino acids. This entry keeps only the CDR3 DNA: 39 bases, framed from base 1. In the germline V gene, CDR1 corresponds to ENHRY and CDR2 to SYGVKD. TCRbeta CDR3 regions were amplified from genomic DNA by means of the immunoSEQ Assay, a bias-controlled multiplex PCR. Concerning the study's data processing: Within the assay, amplification of reference gene primers was used to estimate how many nucleated cells each sample contained. To quantify the absolute abundance of each unique TCRbeta CDR3 rearrangement, sequence reads were collapsed and filtered. For each sample, productive Simpson clonality was calculated as the square root of Simpson's diversity index over productive rearrangements. Not all clones reach the TCRdb copy of this immuneACCESS table, which keeps in-frame sequences only. Checked studies attribute under half of the gap to unresolved V genes and leave the rest unexplained. The V and J calls and clone size come from that table; D and trimming were worked out from the DNA. The sample data list about 140,000 clones, and approximately 90% of these were observed just once. The top ten hold about 4.7% of the sample.

The sample belongs to a study of blood T cell repertoires in COVID-19 (dated by TCRdb to about 2020). About the study as a whole: The collaborator samples originated in the United States, Italy and Spain and spanned the acute and convalescent phases of COVID-19. The dataset comprised deeply sampled blood TCRbeta repertoires from subjects exposed to, actively infected with, or recovered from COVID-19. A freely available public database, intended as a resource for researchers studying the immune response to SARS-CoV-2, is where the repertoires were released. The samples were drawn from the first 160 participants of the ongoing ImmuneRACE study and from more than 1,000 subjects provided by 6 global collaborators. Sample metadata almost always included a de-identified subject ID, COVID-19 status, age in years and sex. The prospective study material was composed of cDNA or gDNA derived from T cells, B-cell-depleted T cells, or PBMCs. HLA class I and class II types, where available, came from metadata supplied by the sample provider rather than from assay-based typing. The paper as a whole reports these results and caveats: Clinical and demographic metadata were provided uncurated, with the amount varying by source and participant.

This sequence was found in a human donor in a cohort sampled during active COVID-19. The sequenced sample consisted of peripheral blood. The chain employs TRBV10-3 and TRBJ1-2; TRBD1 is a possible D gene, resting on 6 matching bases. The nucleotide sequence is given as TGTGCCATCAGTGAAGGGGCAGGGGAGGGCTACACCTTC. Translated, it gives CAISEGAGEGYTF.